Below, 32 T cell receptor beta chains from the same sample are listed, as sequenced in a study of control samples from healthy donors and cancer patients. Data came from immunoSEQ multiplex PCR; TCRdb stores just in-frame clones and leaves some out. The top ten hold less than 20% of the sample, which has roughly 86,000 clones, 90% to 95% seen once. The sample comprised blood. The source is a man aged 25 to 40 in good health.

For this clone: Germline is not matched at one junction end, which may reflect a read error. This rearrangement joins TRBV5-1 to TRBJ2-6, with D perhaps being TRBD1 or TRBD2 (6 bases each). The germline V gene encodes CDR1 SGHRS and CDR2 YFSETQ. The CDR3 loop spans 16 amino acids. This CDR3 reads CARSLPGAGGANVLTF. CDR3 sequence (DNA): TGCGCCCGCAGCTTGCCGGGGGCGGGGGGGGCCAACGTCCTGACTTTC. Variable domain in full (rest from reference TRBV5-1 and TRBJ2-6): KAGVTQTPRYLIKTRGQQVTLSCSPISGHRSVSWYQQTPGQGLQFLFEYFSETQRNKGNFPGRFSGRQFSNSRSEMNVSTLELGDSALYLCARSLPGAGGANVLTFGAGSRLTVL.

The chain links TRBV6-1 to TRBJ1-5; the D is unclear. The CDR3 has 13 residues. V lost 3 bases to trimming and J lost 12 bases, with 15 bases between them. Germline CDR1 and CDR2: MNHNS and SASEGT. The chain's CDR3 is CASSDSPRKLQHF. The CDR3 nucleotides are TGTGCCAGCAGTGACAGCCCTCGTAAGCTCCAGCATTTT.

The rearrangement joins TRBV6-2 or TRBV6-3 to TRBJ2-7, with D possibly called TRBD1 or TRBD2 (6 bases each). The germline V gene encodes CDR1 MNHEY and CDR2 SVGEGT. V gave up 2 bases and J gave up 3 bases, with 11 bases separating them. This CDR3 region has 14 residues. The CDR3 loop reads CASSYGRGGYEQYF. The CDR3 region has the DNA TGTGCCAGCAGTTACGGCAGGGGAGGCTACGAGCAGTACTTC.

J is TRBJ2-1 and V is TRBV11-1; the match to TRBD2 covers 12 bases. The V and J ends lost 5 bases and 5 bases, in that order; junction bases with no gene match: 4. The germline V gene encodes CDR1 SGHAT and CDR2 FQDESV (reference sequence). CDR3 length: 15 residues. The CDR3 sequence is CASSPTSGRHNEQFF. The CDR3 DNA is TGTGCCAGCAGCCCCACTAGCGGGAGGCACAATGAGCAGTTCTTC.

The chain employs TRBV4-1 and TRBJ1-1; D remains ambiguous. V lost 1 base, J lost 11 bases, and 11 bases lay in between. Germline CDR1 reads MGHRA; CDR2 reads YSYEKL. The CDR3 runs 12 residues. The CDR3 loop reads CASSQGNSRAFF. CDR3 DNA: TGCGCCAGCAGCCAAGGTAACAGTCGTGCTTTCTTT.

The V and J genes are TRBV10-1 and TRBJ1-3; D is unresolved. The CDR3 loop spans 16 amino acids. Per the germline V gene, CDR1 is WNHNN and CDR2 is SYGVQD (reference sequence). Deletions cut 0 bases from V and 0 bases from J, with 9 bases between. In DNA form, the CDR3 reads TGCGCCAGCAGTGAGTCCGGACGAGACTCTGGAAACACCATATATTTT. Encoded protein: CASSESGRDSGNTIYF.

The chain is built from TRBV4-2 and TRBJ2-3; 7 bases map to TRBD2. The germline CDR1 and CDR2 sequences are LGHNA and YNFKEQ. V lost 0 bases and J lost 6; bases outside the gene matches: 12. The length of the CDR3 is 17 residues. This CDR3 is CASSQDLASGSRDTQYF. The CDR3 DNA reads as TGTGCCAGCAGCCAAGATCTGGCTAGCGGAAGTAGGGATACGCAGTATTTT.

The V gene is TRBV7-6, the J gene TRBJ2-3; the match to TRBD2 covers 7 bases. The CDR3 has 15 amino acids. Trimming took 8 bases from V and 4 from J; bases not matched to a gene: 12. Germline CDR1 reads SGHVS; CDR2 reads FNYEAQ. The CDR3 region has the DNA TGTGCCAGCGTGCCCCAAGCGGGATTTTCAGATACGCAGTATTTT. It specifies CASVPQAGFSDTQYF.

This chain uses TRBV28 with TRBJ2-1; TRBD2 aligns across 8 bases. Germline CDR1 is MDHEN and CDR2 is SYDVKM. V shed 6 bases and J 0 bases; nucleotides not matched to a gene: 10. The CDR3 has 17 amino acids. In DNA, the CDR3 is TGTGCCAGCAGCTACACTTGGGCGGGGGGCTCCTACAATGAGCAGTTCTTC. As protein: CASSYTWAGGSYNEQFF.

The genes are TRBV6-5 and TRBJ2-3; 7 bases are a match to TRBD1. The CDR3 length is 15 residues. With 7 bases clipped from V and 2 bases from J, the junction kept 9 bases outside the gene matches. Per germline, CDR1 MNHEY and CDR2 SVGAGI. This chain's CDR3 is CASTKGDRLTDTQYF. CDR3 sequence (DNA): TGTGCCAGCACCAAGGGGGACAGACTCACAGATACGCAGTATTTT.

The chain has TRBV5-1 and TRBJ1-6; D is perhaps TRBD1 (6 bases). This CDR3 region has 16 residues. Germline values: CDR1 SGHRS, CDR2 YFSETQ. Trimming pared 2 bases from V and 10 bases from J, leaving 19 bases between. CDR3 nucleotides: TGCGCCAGCAGCTTCCAAGGGGGGGCCGTAGGCTCACCCCTCCACTTT. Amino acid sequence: CASSFQGGAVGSPLHF.

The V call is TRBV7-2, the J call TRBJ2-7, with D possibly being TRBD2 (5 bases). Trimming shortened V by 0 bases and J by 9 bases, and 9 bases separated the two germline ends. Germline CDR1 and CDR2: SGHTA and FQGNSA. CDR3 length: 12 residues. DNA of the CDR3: TGTGCCAGCAGCTTAGCCACTAGTCGGCAGTACTTC. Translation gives CASSLATSRQYF.

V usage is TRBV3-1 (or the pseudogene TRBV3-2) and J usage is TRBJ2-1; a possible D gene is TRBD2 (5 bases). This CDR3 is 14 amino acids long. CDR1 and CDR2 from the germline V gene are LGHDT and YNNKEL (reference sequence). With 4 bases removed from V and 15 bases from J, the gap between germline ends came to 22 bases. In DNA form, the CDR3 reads TGTGCCAGCAGCCCCCCGGCCACGCGGGTACCAACGTTCTTC. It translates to CASSPPATRVPTFF.

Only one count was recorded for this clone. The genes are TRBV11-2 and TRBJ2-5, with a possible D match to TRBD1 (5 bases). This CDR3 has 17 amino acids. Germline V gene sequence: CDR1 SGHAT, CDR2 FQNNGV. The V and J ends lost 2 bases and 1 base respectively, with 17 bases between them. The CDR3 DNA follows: TGTGCCAGCAGCTTAAGCTCCCTCGACAGATTCCAAGAGACCCAGTACTTC. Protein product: CASSLSSLDRFQETQYF.

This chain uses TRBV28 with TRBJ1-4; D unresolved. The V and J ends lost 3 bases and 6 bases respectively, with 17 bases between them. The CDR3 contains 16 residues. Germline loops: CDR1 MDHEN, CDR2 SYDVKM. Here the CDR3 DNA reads TGTGCCAGCAGTTTCACCCCGCACGGTCTTGATGAAAAACTGTTTTTT. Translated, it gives CASSFTPHGLDEKLFF.

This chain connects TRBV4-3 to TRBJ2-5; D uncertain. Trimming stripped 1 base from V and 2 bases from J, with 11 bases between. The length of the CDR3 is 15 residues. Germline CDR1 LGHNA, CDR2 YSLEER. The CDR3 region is CASSQGWVSQETQYF. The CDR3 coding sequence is TGCGCCAGCAGCCAAGGGTGGGTCAGTCAAGAGACCCAGTACTTC.

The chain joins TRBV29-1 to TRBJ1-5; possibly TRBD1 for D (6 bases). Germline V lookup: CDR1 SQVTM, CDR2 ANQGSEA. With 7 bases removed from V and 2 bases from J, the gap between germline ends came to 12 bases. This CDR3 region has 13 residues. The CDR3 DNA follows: TGCAGCGCCGGAGGGGGTGGCAATCAGCCCCAGCATTTT. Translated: CSAGGGGNQPQHF. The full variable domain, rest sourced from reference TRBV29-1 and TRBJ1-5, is SAVISQKPSRDICQRGTSLTIQCQVDSQVTMMFWYRQQPGQSLTLIATANQGSEATYESGFVIDKFPISRPNLTFSTLTVSNMSPEDSSIYLCSAGGGGNQPQHFGDGTRLSIL.

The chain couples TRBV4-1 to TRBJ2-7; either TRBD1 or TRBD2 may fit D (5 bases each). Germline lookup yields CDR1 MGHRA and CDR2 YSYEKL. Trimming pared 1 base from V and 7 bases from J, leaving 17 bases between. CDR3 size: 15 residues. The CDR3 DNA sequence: TGCGCCAGCAGCCAAGGCCCCGTTGGGGGTAGGGAGCAGTACTTC. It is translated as CASSQGPVGGREQYF.

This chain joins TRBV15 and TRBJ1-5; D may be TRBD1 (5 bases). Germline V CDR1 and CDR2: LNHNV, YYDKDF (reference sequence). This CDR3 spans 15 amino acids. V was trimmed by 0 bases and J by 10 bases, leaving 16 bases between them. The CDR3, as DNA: TGTGCCACCAGCAGAGACATGGGGGACCGGGAACCCCAGCATTTT. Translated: CATSRDMGDREPQHF.

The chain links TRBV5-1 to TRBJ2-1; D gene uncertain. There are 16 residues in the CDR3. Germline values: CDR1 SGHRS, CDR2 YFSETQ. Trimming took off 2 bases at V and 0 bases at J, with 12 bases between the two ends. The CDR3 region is CASSLTSASSYNEQFF. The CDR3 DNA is TGCGCCAGCAGCTTAACGTCCGCTAGCTCCTACAATGAGCAGTTCTTC.

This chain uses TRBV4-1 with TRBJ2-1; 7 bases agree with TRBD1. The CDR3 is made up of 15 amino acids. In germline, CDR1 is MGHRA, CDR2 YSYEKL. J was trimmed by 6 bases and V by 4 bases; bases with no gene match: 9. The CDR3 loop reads CASSLPGTVSNEQFF. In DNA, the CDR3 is TGCGCCAGCAGCCTCCCGGGGACAGTCAGCAATGAGCAGTTCTTC.

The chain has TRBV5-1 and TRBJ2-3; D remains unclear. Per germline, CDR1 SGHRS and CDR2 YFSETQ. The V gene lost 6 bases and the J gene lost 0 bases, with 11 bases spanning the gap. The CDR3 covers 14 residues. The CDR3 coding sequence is TGCGCCAGCAAAAGAGACCTTAGCACAGATACGCAGTATTTT. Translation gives CASKRDLSTDTQYF.

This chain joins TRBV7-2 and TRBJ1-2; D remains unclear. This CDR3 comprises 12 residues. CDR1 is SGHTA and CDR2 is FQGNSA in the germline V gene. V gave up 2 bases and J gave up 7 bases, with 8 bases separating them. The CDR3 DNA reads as TGTGCCAGCAGCTTACCACTGCTTGGCTACACCTTC. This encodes CASSLPLLGYTF.

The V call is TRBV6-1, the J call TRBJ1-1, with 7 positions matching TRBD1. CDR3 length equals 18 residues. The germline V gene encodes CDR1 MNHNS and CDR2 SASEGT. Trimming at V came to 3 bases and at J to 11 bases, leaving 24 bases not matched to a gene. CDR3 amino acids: CASSDWPSPSRGGDPAFF. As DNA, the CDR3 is TGTGCCAGCAGTGACTGGCCATCCCCAAGCAGGGGGGGTGATCCGGCTTTCTTT.

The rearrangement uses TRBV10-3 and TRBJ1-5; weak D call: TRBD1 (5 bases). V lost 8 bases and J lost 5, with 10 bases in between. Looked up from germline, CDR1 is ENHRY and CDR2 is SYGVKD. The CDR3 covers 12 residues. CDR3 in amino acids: CAIGGSDQPQHF. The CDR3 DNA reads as TGTGCCATCGGGGGGAGTGATCAGCCCCAGCATTTT.

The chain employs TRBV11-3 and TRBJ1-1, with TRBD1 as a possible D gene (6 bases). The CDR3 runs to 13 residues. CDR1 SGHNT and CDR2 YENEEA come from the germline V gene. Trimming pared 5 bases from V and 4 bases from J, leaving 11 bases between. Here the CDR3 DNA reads TGTGCCAGCAGCCCCGACAGGATCACTGAAGCTTTCTTT. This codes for CASSPDRITEAFF. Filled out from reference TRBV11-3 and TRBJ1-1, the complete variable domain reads EAGVVQSPRYKIIEKKQPVAFWCNPISGHNTLYWYLQNLGQGPELLIRYENEEAVDDSQLPKDRFSAERLKGVDSTLKIQPAELGDSAVYLCASSPDRITEAFFGQGTRLTVV.

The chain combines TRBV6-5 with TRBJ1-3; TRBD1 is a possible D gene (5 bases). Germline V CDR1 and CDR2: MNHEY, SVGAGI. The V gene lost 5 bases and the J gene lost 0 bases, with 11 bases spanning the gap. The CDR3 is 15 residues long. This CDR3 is CASSHSGGSGNTIYF. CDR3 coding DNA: TGTGCCAGCAGTCACAGCGGGGGCTCTGGAAACACCATATATTTT.

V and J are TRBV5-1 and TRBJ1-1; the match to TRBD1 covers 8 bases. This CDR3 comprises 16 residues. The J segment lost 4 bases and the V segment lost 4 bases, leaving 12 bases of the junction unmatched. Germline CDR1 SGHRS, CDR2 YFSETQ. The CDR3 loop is CASSQFSQGARTEAFF. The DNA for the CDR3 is TGCGCCAGCAGCCAATTTTCCCAGGGGGCCCGCACTGAAGCTTTCTTT.

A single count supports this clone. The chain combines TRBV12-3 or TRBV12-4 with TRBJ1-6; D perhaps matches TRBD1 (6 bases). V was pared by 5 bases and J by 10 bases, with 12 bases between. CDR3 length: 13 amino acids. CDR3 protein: CASSIQQGSPLHF. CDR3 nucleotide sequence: TGTGCCAGCAGTATCCAACAGGGCTCACCCCTCCACTTT.

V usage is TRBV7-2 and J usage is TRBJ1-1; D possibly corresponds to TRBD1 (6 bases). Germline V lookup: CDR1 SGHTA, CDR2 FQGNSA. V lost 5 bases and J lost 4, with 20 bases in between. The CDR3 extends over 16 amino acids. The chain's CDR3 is CASSLYGQSSGTEAFF. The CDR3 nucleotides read TGTGCCAGCAGCCTTTACGGACAGTCCTCAGGCACTGAAGCTTTCTTT.

The CDR3 is CASSQADRNTEAFF. As DNA, the CDR3 is TGCGCCAGCAGCCAAGCAGACCGGAACACTGAAGCTTTCTTT. The gene calls are TRBV4-1 and TRBJ1-1; D not resolved. The V gene lost 1 base and the J gene lost 1 base, with 7 bases spanning the gap. The CDR3 totals 14 residues. The V gene's germline CDR1 is MGHRA and CDR2 YSYEKL.

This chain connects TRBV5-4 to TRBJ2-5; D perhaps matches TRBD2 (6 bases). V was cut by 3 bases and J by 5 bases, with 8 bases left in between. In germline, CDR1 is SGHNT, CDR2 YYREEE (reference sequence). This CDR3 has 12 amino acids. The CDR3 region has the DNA TGTGCCAGCAGCTCGGGGAGGGAGACCCAGTACTTC. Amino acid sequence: CASSSGRETQYF.